A selection of T cell receptor beta chains follows, all from one sample in a study of cytomegalovirus exposure and HLA in healthy donors. Data came from immunoSEQ multiplex PCR; TCRdb stores just in-frame clones and leaves some out. The table records 150,000 or so clones, more than 75% of them present only once. The sequencing sample was made of PBMCs. The receptors here all came from a woman aged 35 to 49 in good health and CMV-seronegative. Both conserved end residues are part of each CDR3. The D gene is left open where the match is weak. Not every row has a clone size; where given, it reads once, few, many or a size class.

abundance: once; d_gene: TRBD1; v_gene: TRBV5-1; j_gene: TRBJ2-7; CDR3aa: CASSKDRAPPYEQYF; CDR3nt: TGCGCCAGCAGCAAGGACAGGGCGCCCCCCTACGAGCAGTACTTC
abundance: few; d_gene: NA; v_gene: TRBV15; j_gene: TRBJ2-7; CDR3aa: CATSRGSPLSYEQYF; CDR3nt: TGTGCCACCAGCAGAGGGTCCCCGTTGAGCTACGAGCAGTACTTC
abundance: once; d_gene: NA; v_gene: TRBV4-3; j_gene: TRBJ1-3; CDR3aa: CASSQETGGGGNTIYF; CDR3nt: TGCGCCAGCAGCCAAGAAACTGGAGGTGGTGGAAACACCATATATTTT
abundance: NA; d_gene: TRBD2; v_gene: TRBV7-2; j_gene: TRBJ2-7; CDR3aa: CASTPLGLAGHYEQYF; CDR3nt: TGTGCCAGCACCCCCCTGGGGCTAGCGGGGCACTACGAGCAGTACTTC
abundance: NA; d_gene: NA; v_gene: TRBV4-3; j_gene: TRBJ1-5; CDR3aa: CASSQELGGGKPQHF; CDR3nt: TGCGCCAGCAGCCAAGAGTTGGGAGGGGGTAAGCCCCAGCATTTT
abundance: NA; d_gene: NA; v_gene: TRBV14; j_gene: TRBJ1-5; CDR3aa: CASSHQEVRDQPQHF; CDR3nt: TGTGCCAGCAGCCACCAAGAGGTCCGTGATCAGCCCCAGCATTTT
abundance: NA; d_gene: NA; v_gene: TRBV28; j_gene: TRBJ2-1; CDR3aa: CASSSRDNGNEQFF; CDR3nt: TGTGCCAGCAGTTCCCGGGACAACGGGAATGAGCAGTTCTTC
abundance: few; d_gene: TRBD2; v_gene: TRBV5-1; j_gene: TRBJ2-2; CDR3aa: CASRSTSGRGGELFF; CDR3nt: TGCGCCAGCAGATCTACTAGCGGGAGGGGCGGGGAGCTGTTTTTT
abundance: NA; d_gene: NA; v_gene: TRBV7-2; j_gene: TRBJ1-5; CDR3aa: CASSLTTFNQPQHF; CDR3nt: TGTGCCAGCAGCTTGACTACGTTTAATCAGCCCCAGCATTTT
abundance: NA; d_gene: TRBD1; v_gene: TRBV4-3; j_gene: TRBJ1-2; CDR3aa: CASSQEGQGNYGYTF; CDR3nt: TGCGCCAGCAGCCAAGAGGGACAGGGGAACTATGGCTACACCTTC
abundance: NA; d_gene: NA; v_gene: TRBV14; j_gene: TRBJ2-1; CDR3aa: CASNQLETNNEQFF; CDR3nt: TGTGCCAGCAACCAACTCGAAACAAACAATGAGCAGTTCTTC
abundance: NA; d_gene: TRBD2; v_gene: TRBV19; j_gene: TRBJ2-1; CDR3aa: CASRASGRRDEQFF; CDR3nt: TGTGCCAGTAGGGCTAGCGGGAGAAGGGATGAGCAGTTCTTC
abundance: NA; d_gene: TRBD2; v_gene: TRBV11-3; j_gene: TRBJ2-3; CDR3aa: CASSSGLANTDTQYF; CDR3nt: TGTGCCAGCAGCTCGGGACTAGCAAACACAGATACGCAGTATTTT
abundance: NA; d_gene: NA; v_gene: TRBV11-2; j_gene: TRBJ2-7; CDR3aa: CASSLDSGLTYEQYF; CDR3nt: TGTGCCAGCAGCTTAGATAGCGGATTGACCTACGAGCAGTACTTC
abundance: NA; d_gene: TRBD2; v_gene: TRBV15; j_gene: TRBJ2-3; CDR3aa: CATSRGSGGPTDTQYF; CDR3nt: TGTGCCACCAGCAGAGGAAGCGGGGGTCCAACAGATACGCAGTATTTT
abundance: NA; d_gene: NA; v_gene: TRBV18; j_gene: TRBJ2-7; CDR3aa: CASSPTAYEQYF; CDR3nt: TGTGCCAGCTCTCCTACAGCCTACGAGCAGTACTTC
abundance: once; d_gene: TRBD1; v_gene: TRBV6-1; j_gene: TRBJ1-2; CDR3aa: CASSGPRIDRAIYGYTF; CDR3nt: TGTGCCAGCAGTGGCCCCCGTATCGACAGGGCTATCTATGGCTACACCTTC
abundance: NA; d_gene: NA; v_gene: TRBV5-1; j_gene: TRBJ2-3; CDR3aa: CASSLDTGPGTDTQYF; CDR3nt: TGCGCCAGCAGCTTGGATACAGGGCCAGGCACAGATACGCAGTATTTT
abundance: NA; d_gene: NA; v_gene: TRBV7-9; j_gene: TRBJ2-7; CDR3aa: CASSLVAGNEQYF; CDR3nt: TGTGCCAGCAGCTTAGTCGCAGGGAACGAGCAGTACTTC
abundance: NA; d_gene: NA; v_gene: TRBV6-6; j_gene: TRBJ1-6; CDR3aa: CASTPLTDSYNSPLHF; CDR3nt: TGTGCCAGCACCCCCTTGACAGACTCCTATAATTCACCCCTCCACTTT
abundance: once; d_gene: NA; v_gene: TRBV9; j_gene: TRBJ2-3; CDR3aa: CASSVSSKNTDTQYF; CDR3nt: TGTGCCAGCAGCGTAAGTTCTAAAAACACAGATACGCAGTATTTT
abundance: NA; d_gene: NA; v_gene: TRBV5-4; j_gene: TRBJ1-1; CDR3aa: CASSSLRGPGKINTEAFF; CDR3nt: TGTGCCAGCAGCAGTCTGAGAGGCCCCGGAAAGATTAACACTGAAGCTTTCTTT
abundance: NA; d_gene: NA; v_gene: TRBV25-1; j_gene: TRBJ2-7; CDR3aa: CASSEGGRRTYEQYF; CDR3nt: TGTGCCAGCAGTGAGGGAGGACGCCGAACCTACGAGCAGTACTTC
abundance: NA; d_gene: TRBD1; v_gene: TRBV12-5; j_gene: TRBJ2-7; CDR3aa: CASGSSGGSEQYF; CDR3nt: TGTGCTAGTGGTTCGTCAGGGGGCTCCGAGCAGTACTTC
abundance: NA; d_gene: NA; v_gene: TRBV7-8; j_gene: TRBJ2-3; CDR3aa: CASSLEPRVDTDTQYF; CDR3nt: TGTGCCAGCAGCTTAGAGCCCCGTGTCGACACAGATACGCAGTATTTT
abundance: NA; d_gene: NA; v_gene: TRBV7-7; j_gene: TRBJ2-1; CDR3aa: CASSSQAGGTYNEQFF; CDR3nt: TGTGCTAGCAGCTCCCAAGCGGGCGGGACCTACAATGAGCAGTTCTTC
abundance: NA; d_gene: NA; v_gene: TRBV23-1; j_gene: TRBJ2-6; CDR3aa: CASSQWFGTGANVLTF; CDR3nt: TGCGCCAGCAGTCAATGGTTCGGGACTGGGGCCAACGTCCTGACTTTC
abundance: NA; d_gene: TRBD2; v_gene: TRBV7-6; j_gene: TRBJ2-7; CDR3aa: CASSQTSAGPYEQYF; CDR3nt: TGTGCCAGCAGCCAGACTAGCGCCGGCCCGTACGAGCAGTACTTC
abundance: NA; d_gene: NA; v_gene: TRBV27; j_gene: TRBJ1-5; CDR3aa: CASSTGLDQPQHF; CDR3nt: TGTGCCAGCAGTACGGGGTTGGATCAGCCCCAGCATTTT
abundance: NA; d_gene: NA; v_gene: TRBV6-5; j_gene: TRBJ2-2; CDR3aa: CASSSANTGELFF; CDR3nt: TGTGCCAGCAGTTCAGCGAACACCGGGGAGCTGTTTTTT
abundance: NA; d_gene: NA; v_gene: TRBV27; j_gene: TRBJ2-7; CDR3aa: CASSSQGLYEQYF; CDR3nt: TGTGCCAGCAGTTCCCAGGGATTGTACGAGCAGTACTTC
abundance: NA; d_gene: TRBD2; v_gene: TRBV11-2; j_gene: TRBJ2-5; CDR3aa: CASSLTSGSPETQYF; CDR3nt: TGTGCCAGCAGCTTAACTAGCGGGAGCCCCGAGACCCAGTACTTC
abundance: few; d_gene: NA; v_gene: TRBV21-1; j_gene: TRBJ1-5; CDR3aa: CASSKRQGRQPQHF; CDR3nt: TGTGCCAGCAGCAAAAGACAGGGCAGGCAGCCCCAGCATTTT
abundance: NA; d_gene: NA; v_gene: TRBV7-8; j_gene: TRBJ1-1; CDR3aa: CASSLRLEDTEAFF; CDR3nt: TGTGCCAGCAGCTTACGTCTCGAGGACACTGAAGCTTTCTTT